Presented here are 22 T cell receptor beta chains from one specimen sequenced in a study of Graves' ophthalmopathy and Graves' hyperthyroidism. Transcripts of RNA were the source for amplifying TCR beta CDR3 regions. After a first-round RT-PCR with HTBI primers, a second-round multiplex PCR was run. TCRdb reprocessed the multiplex PCR reads with MiXCR, giving one entry per CDR3 protein. The sample includes 150,000 to 200,000 distinct CDR3 sequences, 39% of them seen just once. Material: peripheral blood. Receptors originate from a young man with Graves' ophthalmopathy.

This rearrangement joins TRBV6-4 to TRBJ2-2; 11 nucleotides align to TRBD1. The CDR3 has 15 amino acids. V was pared by 2 bases and J by 4 bases, with 0 bases of the junction left unmatched. Germline values: CDR1 MRHNA, CDR2 SNTAGT. This CDR3 reads CASSDGTGGTGELFF. The CDR3 nucleotides are TGTGCCAGCAGTGACGGGACAGGGGGCACCGGGGAGCTGTTTTTT.

The chain employs TRBV29-1 and TRBJ1-2, with TRBD1 matching 7 bases. The CDR3 sequence is 17 residues long. In germline, CDR1 is SQVTM, CDR2 ANQGSEA. The V gene end was trimmed by 5 bases and the J gene end by 0 bases; junction bases not matched to a gene: 15. CDR3 amino acids: CSVSGGDSKAPNYGYTF. Written as DNA, the CDR3 is TGCAGCGTTTCTGGGGGGGACAGCAAGGCCCCTAACTATGGCTACACCTTC.

This chain links TRBV12-3 or TRBV12-4 with TRBJ2-7, with D uncertain. V lost 1 base and J 5 bases, leaving 12 bases between the germline ends. The CDR3 totals 14 residues. The CDR3 DNA reads TGTGCCAGCAGTTTAGGCTATGGTAGGCACGAGCAGTACTTC. Translated, it gives CASSLGYGRHEQYF.

The chain combines TRBV6-5 with TRBJ1-1, with 7 positions matching TRBD1. The CDR3 is 14 residues long. Trimming cost V 0 bases and J 5 bases; bases outside gene matches: 3. The germline V gene encodes CDR1 MNHEY and CDR2 SVGAGI. CDR3 sequence (DNA): TGTGCCAGCAGTTACTCGAGGGGGCGGACTGAAGCTTTCTTT. Encoded protein: CASSYSRGRTEAFF.

This clonotype was detected only a few times. V usage is TRBV12-3 or TRBV12-4 and J usage is TRBJ1-6; 10 bases are a match to TRBD1. The CDR3 extends over 12 amino acids. J was trimmed by 14 bases and V by 7 bases; bases with no gene match: 5. The chain's CDR3 is CASTKDRGALHF. The CDR3 region has the DNA TGTGCCAGCACCAAGGACAGGGGGGCCCTCCACTTT.

The chain links TRBV28 to TRBJ2-4; 8 bases are shared with TRBD2. V dropped 4 bases and J dropped 8; count of bases not matched to a gene: 10. The CDR3 is made up of 15 amino acids. Germline CDR1 MDHEN, CDR2 SYDVKM. The CDR3 loop reads CASSSAPSGGDIQYF. The CDR3 DNA follows: TGTGCCAGCAGTTCAGCCCCCTCCGGGGGGGACATTCAGTACTTC.

The chain combines TRBV15 with TRBJ1-5; D ambiguous. Germline V CDR1 and CDR2: LNHNV, YYDKDF (reference sequence). The CDR3 loop spans 18 amino acids. V gave up 0 bases and J gave up 0 bases, with 15 bases separating them. The CDR3 is CATSRDHRALYSNQPQHF. The CDR3 coding sequence is TGTGCCACCAGCAGAGATCACCGGGCACTATATAGCAATCAGCCCCAGCATTTT. Combining the CDR3 with reference TRBV15 and TRBJ1-5 gives the whole variable domain DAMVIQNPRYQVTQFGKPVTLSCSQTLNHNVMYWYQQKSSQAPKLLFHYYDKDFNNEADTPDNFQSRRPNTSFCFLDIRSPGLGDTAMYLCATSRDHRALYSNQPQHFGDGTRLSIL.

This clonotype was counted many times. The rearrangement joins TRBV5-1 to TRBJ2-7, with unresolved D. Germline assignment: CDR1 SGHRS and CDR2 YFSETQ. CDR3 length: 14 amino acids. The V end lost 0 bases, the J end lost 1 base, and 8 bases lay between the germline ends. The chain's CDR3 is CASSLDGLSYEQYF. CDR3 bases: TGCGCCAGCAGCTTGGACGGATTGTCCTACGAGCAGTACTTC.

This clonotype came up many times. The rearrangement uses TRBV20-1 and TRBJ1-2; D remains unclear. This CDR3 region has 13 residues. Germline V gives CDR1 DFQATT, CDR2 SNEGSKA (reference sequence). Deletions cut 1 base from V and 5 bases from J, with 11 bases between. The CDR3 nucleotides read TGCAGTGCTAGAGTGTTGGGCGAGTATGGCTACACCTTC. Its translation is CSARVLGEYGYTF.

The chain links TRBV6-1 to TRBJ1-1; 11 bases fit TRBD1. The CDR3 totals 15 residues. Per the germline V gene, CDR1 is MNHNS and CDR2 is SASEGT. Germline trimming cut 8 bases from V and 5 bases from J; bases unmatched to any gene: 10. The CDR3 coding sequence is TGTGCCAGCCTCTGGACAGGGGGCATTAGGACTGAAGCTTTCTTT. Translated, it gives CASLWTGGIRTEAFF.

This clonotype was counted many times. V and J are TRBV10-3 and TRBJ1-5; D is unresolved. There are 13 residues in the CDR3. V was pared by 0 bases and J by 4 bases, with 4 bases between. Germline CDR1 ENHRY, CDR2 SYGVKD. CDR3 protein: CAISESLNQPQHF. The CDR3 bases are TGTGCCATCAGTGAGTCCTTAAATCAGCCCCAGCATTTT.

The V gene is TRBV11-2, the J gene TRBJ2-5; D not certain. Trimming cost V 5 bases and J 5 bases, with 9 bases left between them. Per the germline V gene, CDR1 is SGHAT and CDR2 is FQNNGV. The length of the CDR3 is 12 residues. CDR3 amino acids: CASSPIDETQYF. CDR3 coding DNA: TGTGCCAGCAGCCCGATAGACGAGACCCAGTACTTC.

The chain employs TRBV6-1 and TRBJ1-1; TRBD1 matches at 8 bases. The CDR3 contains 15 residues. Trimming took 6 bases from V and 7 from J; bases not matched to a gene: 13. Per the germline V gene, CDR1 is MNHNS and CDR2 is SASEGT. Here the CDR3 DNA reads TGTGCCAGCAGCCTACTAAGGGACAGGCCGAGTGAAGCTTTCTTT. Its protein product is CASSLLRDRPSEAFF.

The sample holds many counts of this clonotype. V and J are TRBV28 and TRBJ1-1; 8 nucleotides line up with TRBD1. CDR3 length: 14 residues. J gave up 4 bases and V 5 bases, and 6 bases lay outside the gene matches. Germline-derived CDR1 and CDR2 are MDHEN and SYDVKM. CDR3 DNA sequence: TGTGCCAGCAGTATCACAGGGGGGGGCACTGAAGCTTTCTTT. Translation: CASSITGGGTEAFF.

This clonotype came up many times. The chain combines TRBV7-9 with TRBJ2-7; D remains unclear. Germline V gene data show CDR1 as SEHNR and CDR2 as FQNEAQ (reference sequence). The V end lost 7 bases, the J end lost 0 bases, and 25 bases lay between the germline ends. CDR3 length: 18 residues. This chain's CDR3 is CASTLITSWAGSSYEQYF. CDR3 coding DNA: TGTGCCAGCACCCTGATAACGTCGTGGGCAGGAAGCTCCTACGAGCAGTACTTC.

The V call is TRBV6-5, the J call TRBJ2-6, with D perhaps TRBD1 or TRBD2 (5 bases each). This CDR3 region has 15 residues. Deletions cut 0 bases from V and 3 bases from J, with 6 bases between. Germline assignment: CDR1 MNHEY and CDR2 SVGAGI. The CDR3 DNA reads as TGTGCCAGCAGTTACTCGAGGGGTGGGGCCAACGTCCTGACTTTC. Its translation: CASSYSRGGANVLTF.

In this sample, this clonotype turned up many times. The J gene is TRBJ2-7, the V gene TRBV30; 9 bases fit TRBD2. V was pared by 1 base and J by 5 bases, with 3 bases of the junction left unmatched. The CDR3 sequence is 13 residues long. Germline CDR1 and CDR2: GTSNPN and SVGIG (reference sequence). The CDR3 region has the DNA TGTGCCTGGAGTGGGACTAGCGTCGACGAGCAGTACTTC. It translates to CAWSGTSVDEQYF.

This clonotype was counted many times. The chain employs TRBV28 and TRBJ2-7, with 9 positions matching TRBD2. V shed 3 bases and J 3 bases; nucleotides not matched to a gene: 6. Germline loops: CDR1 MDHEN, CDR2 SYDVKM. This CDR3 has 15 amino acids. CDR3 in amino acids: CASSFGLAGSYEQYF. The CDR3 DNA is TGTGCCAGCAGTTTTGGGCTAGCGGGAAGCTACGAGCAGTACTTC.

This clonotype has a count of ten or more. The chain combines TRBV11-2 with TRBJ2-7, with TRBD2 identical over 8 bases. The CDR3 contains 15 residues. Unmatched junction bases numbered 3, after V lost 0 bases and J lost 2 bases. CDR1 and CDR2 (germline): SGHAT, FQNNGV. The CDR3 nucleotides read TGTGCCAGCAGCTTAGAGGTGACTAGCGCCTACGAGCAGTACTTC. It specifies CASSLEVTSAYEQYF. Based on the CDR3 plus reference TRBV11-2 and TRBJ2-7, the full variable domain is EAGVAQSPRYKIIEKRQSVAFWCNPISGHATLYWYQQILGQGPKLLIQFQNNGVVDDSQLPKDRFSAERLKGVDSTLKIQPAKLEDSAVYLCASSLEVTSAYEQYFGPGTRLTVT.

The table lists this clonotype with many counts. This rearrangement joins TRBV6-5 to TRBJ2-7; D may be TRBD1 or TRBD2 (5 bases each). The CDR3 loop spans 15 amino acids. V was cut by 2 bases and J by 3 bases, with 14 bases left in between. Germline assignment: CDR1 MNHEY and CDR2 SVGAGI. DNA of the CDR3: TGTGCCAGCAGTTACGAGGGGCGGCCGAGCTACGAGCAGTACTTC. It is translated as CASSYEGRPSYEQYF.

The chain combines TRBV7-2 with TRBJ2-5, with D perhaps given as TRBD1 or TRBD2 (5 bases each). Germline V gene sequence: CDR1 SGHTA, CDR2 FQGNSA. Trimming shortened V by 3 bases and J by 5 bases, and 16 bases separated the two germline ends. The CDR3 spans 15 residues. The CDR3 DNA reads as TGTGCCAGCAGCTTTTACCGGGACCGGAGGGAGACCCAGTACTTC. As protein: CASSFYRDRRETQYF. Variable domain in full (rest from reference TRBV7-2 and TRBJ2-5): GAGVSQSPSNKVTEKGKDVELRCDPISGHTALYWYRQSLGQGLEFLIYFQGNSAPDKSGLPSDRFSAERTGGSVSTLTIQRTQQEDSAVYLCASSFYRDRRETQYFGPGTRLLVL.

The V call is TRBV6-1, the J call TRBJ1-1; D is unclear. Germline assignment: CDR1 MNHNS and CDR2 SASEGT. The V gene lost 5 bases and the J gene lost 6 bases, with 10 bases spanning the gap. This CDR3 has 12 residues. The CDR3 reads CASSPTIAEAFF. In DNA, the CDR3 is TGTGCCAGCAGTCCTACTATCGCTGAAGCTTTCTTT.